This TCR beta chain derives from a study of T cells in localized non-small cell lung cancer. Only one count was recorded for this clone. What it recognizes is unknown. This CDR3 is built from 13 residues. Germline loops: CDR1 MDHEN, CDR2 SYDVKM. Trimming shortened V by 5 bases and J by 5 bases, and 12 bases separated the two germline ends. The assay was immunoSEQ multiplex PCR, and TCRdb's table has in-frame clones only and misses some. The repertoire consists of 55,000 to 65,000 clones, with 90% to 95% occurring once and the leading ten covering approximately 20%. The study's findings and limits: Uninvolved adjacent lung showed higher T cell clonality than tumor. A median of approximately 60 of the top 100 tumor clones appeared in adjacent lung, which was paired and uninvolved. An association was observed between higher blood T cell density and longer overall survival. Since sequencing was restricted to only one region of the tumor, intratumor heterogeneity remains a possibility.

The input for sequencing was peripheral blood, taken before any cancer treatment. The receptor was derived from a man between 40 and 69 years old with stage I lung adenocarcinoma. The rearrangement uses TRBV28 and TRBJ1-2; the D is unclear. The DNA of the CDR3 is TGTGCCAGCAGTGAGAGGACGGATTATGGCTACACCTTC. Protein: CASSERTDYGYTF.